These T cell receptor beta chains were read from a single sample in a study of T cell changes during pregnancy in multiple sclerosis. TCRdb's copy holds only in-frame clones and misses some; the assay was immunoSEQ multiplex PCR. The sample lists 130,000 or so clones, 80% to 95% seen once, with roughly 6.2% in the top ten. Specimen: peripheral blood, collected before pregnancy. All receptors come from a female donor with multiple sclerosis, enrolled in a pregnancy study. Both conserved end residues are part of each CDR3. The D gene is left open where the match is weak. Rows give clone size only sometimes, using once, few, many, or a class for an expanded clone.

V gene: TRBV19; J gene: TRBJ2-4; clone size: once; D gene: TRBD2; CDR3 DNA: TGTGCCAGTAGTATATGGACTAGCGGAGCCAAAAACATTCAGTACTTC; CDR3 protein: CASSIWTSGAKNIQYF
V gene: TRBV4-2; J gene: TRBJ1-1; clone size: NA; D gene: TRBD1; CDR3 DNA: TGTGCCAGCAGCCAAGAAGCGGCAGGGGGGACCACTGAAGCTTTCTTT; CDR3 protein: CASSQEAAGGTTEAFF
V gene: TRBV6-5; J gene: TRBJ2-7; clone size: NA; D gene: TRBD1; CDR3 DNA: TGTGCCAGCACTAGGGGACAGGGGGGGATCTACGAGCAGTACTTC; CDR3 protein: CASTRGQGGIYEQYF
V gene: TRBV19; J gene: TRBJ2-1; clone size: NA; D gene: TRBD2; CDR3 DNA: TGTGCCAGTAGTGTCCTAGCGGGAGGTGTTAGGAATGAGCAGTTCTTC; CDR3 protein: CASSVLAGGVRNEQFF
V gene: TRBV2; J gene: TRBJ2-3; clone size: NA; D gene: NA; CDR3 DNA: TGTGCCAGCACATTGGGTCGGGGTACAGATACGCAGTATTTT; CDR3 protein: CASTLGRGTDTQYF
V gene: TRBV29-1; J gene: TRBJ1-2; clone size: NA; D gene: TRBD1; CDR3 DNA: TGCAGCGTTAGCTCAGGGGGCCTCTATGGCTACACCTTC; CDR3 protein: CSVSSGGLYGYTF
V gene: TRBV2; J gene: TRBJ1-2; clone size: once; D gene: NA; CDR3 DNA: TGTGCCTCCCGGGGGGTAGGTGATGGCTACACCTTC; CDR3 protein: CASRGVGDGYTF
V gene: TRBV5-6; J gene: TRBJ1-4; clone size: NA; D gene: NA; CDR3 DNA: TGTGCCAGCAGCCGCGGAAAAACTGTTTTT; CDR3 protein: CASSRGKTVF
V gene: TRBV18; J gene: TRBJ1-2; clone size: NA; D gene: NA; CDR3 DNA: TGTGCCAGCTCACCACCGAAAGGACAATCGCTTAACTATGGCTACACCTTC; CDR3 protein: CASSPPKGQSLNYGYTF
V gene: TRBV7-3; J gene: TRBJ2-3; clone size: NA; D gene: TRBD1; CDR3 DNA: TGTGCCAGCAGTATAGGACAGGGGGACACAGATACGCAGTATTTT; CDR3 protein: CASSIGQGDTDTQYF
V gene: TRBV21-1; J gene: TRBJ1-2; clone size: NA; D gene: NA; CDR3 DNA: TGTGCCAGCAGCAAGGGGGACTTGGAGATGAATGGCTACACCTTC; CDR3 protein: CASSKGDLEMNGYTF
V gene: TRBV20-1; J gene: TRBJ1-1; clone size: NA; D gene: NA; CDR3 DNA: TGCAGTGCTAGGAGGGAGCCTGAAGCTTTCTTT; CDR3 protein: CSARREPEAFF
V gene: TRBV19; J gene: TRBJ2-1; clone size: once; D gene: NA; CDR3 DNA: TGTGCCAGTAGTAGGGGCATAGCCCTCGGCAATGAGCAGTTCTTC; CDR3 protein: CASSRGIALGNEQFF
V gene: TRBV6-1; J gene: TRBJ1-5; clone size: NA; D gene: NA; CDR3 DNA: TGTGCCTCCGGAGGGAGATTTAATCAGCCCCAGCATTTT; CDR3 protein: CASGGRFNQPQHF
V gene: TRBV6-1; J gene: TRBJ1-5; clone size: NA; D gene: NA; CDR3 DNA: TGTGCCAGCAGTGCGGAGACGGTAAGCAATCAGCCCCAGCATTTT; CDR3 protein: CASSAETVSNQPQHF
V gene: TRBV7-9; J gene: TRBJ2-1; clone size: NA; D gene: TRBD2; CDR3 DNA: TGTGCCAGCAGCTTCACTAGCGGGATCGGCTACAATGAGCAGTTCTTC; CDR3 protein: CASSFTSGIGYNEQFF
V gene: TRBV7-9; J gene: TRBJ1-1; clone size: NA; D gene: NA; CDR3 DNA: TGTGCCAGCAGCTTGCGGGGGGGGGAGAACACTGAAGCTTTCTTT; CDR3 protein: CASSLRGGENTEAFF
V gene: TRBV5-5; J gene: TRBJ2-2; clone size: once; D gene: TRBD2; CDR3 DNA: TGTGCCAGCAGCCTTGGTAGCGGGACCGGGGAGCTGTTTTTT; CDR3 protein: CASSLGSGTGELFF
V gene: TRBV5-1; J gene: TRBJ1-1; clone size: NA; D gene: TRBD1; CDR3 DNA: TGCGCCAGCGGCTCGACCACCGGGACAGGGCACACTGAAGCTTTCTTT; CDR3 protein: CASGSTTGTGHTEAFF
V gene: TRBV9; J gene: TRBJ2-2; clone size: NA; D gene: TRBD1; CDR3 DNA: TGTGCCAGCAGCGCGACAGGGGTGGGCACCGGGGAGCTGTTTTTT; CDR3 protein: CASSATGVGTGELFF
V gene: TRBV5-1; J gene: TRBJ2-2; clone size: NA; D gene: NA; CDR3 DNA: TGCGCCAGCAGCTTCCTTCCCCGAGCGGGTAAAAACACCGGGGAGCTGTTTTTT; CDR3 protein: CASSFLPRAGKNTGELFF
V gene: TRBV30; J gene: TRBJ1-5; clone size: NA; D gene: NA; CDR3 DNA: TGTGCCTGGAGTGTACTAGCAGGCGGCAATCAGCCCCAGCATTTT; CDR3 protein: CAWSVLAGGNQPQHF
V gene: TRBV6-1; J gene: TRBJ1-5; clone size: NA; D gene: NA; CDR3 DNA: TGTGCCAGCAGTCCGACATCACAGCTGGGGCCCCAGCATTTT; CDR3 protein: CASSPTSQLGPQHF
V gene: TRBV13; J gene: TRBJ2-2; clone size: NA; D gene: NA; CDR3 DNA: TGTGCCAGCAGCTTGGGACACTCGAACACCGGGGAGCTGTTTTTT; CDR3 protein: CASSLGHSNTGELFF
V gene: TRBV6-4; J gene: TRBJ2-1; clone size: NA; D gene: TRBD2; CDR3 DNA: TGTGCCAGCAGTATTGGGACTACGGGCAATGAGCAGTTCTTC; CDR3 protein: CASSIGTTGNEQFF
V gene: TRBV19; J gene: TRBJ2-3; clone size: NA; D gene: TRBD2; CDR3 DNA: TGTGCCAGTAGTATCCCCAGCGGGAGCCGCACAGATACGCAGTATTTT; CDR3 protein: CASSIPSGSRTDTQYF
V gene: TRBV15; J gene: TRBJ2-7; clone size: NA; D gene: TRBD1; CDR3 DNA: TGTGCCACCAGCAGTGGCCGGGACAGGGTACTTAACGAGCAGTACTTC; CDR3 protein: CATSSGRDRVLNEQYF
V gene: TRBV15; J gene: TRBJ1-3; clone size: NA; D gene: NA; CDR3 DNA: TGTGCCACCAGCAGAGGAGACTCTGGAAACACCATATATTTT; CDR3 protein: CATSRGDSGNTIYF
V gene: TRBV4-2; J gene: TRBJ2-7; clone size: NA; D gene: TRBD1; CDR3 DNA: TGTGCCAGCAGCCGGACAGGCTACGAGCAGTACTTC; CDR3 protein: CASSRTGYEQYF
V gene: TRBV11-2; J gene: TRBJ2-3; clone size: NA; D gene: NA; CDR3 DNA: TGTGCCAGCAGCTTCCCGTTCCAGACAGATACGCAGTATTTT; CDR3 protein: CASSFPFQTDTQYF
V gene: TRBV5-6; J gene: TRBJ2-1; clone size: once; D gene: TRBD1; CDR3 DNA: TGTGCCAGCAGTTCGGCCCCGGGACAGTTTTACAATGAGCAGTTCTTC; CDR3 protein: CASSSAPGQFYNEQFF
V gene: TRBV5-4; J gene: TRBJ2-2; clone size: once; D gene: NA; CDR3 DNA: TGTGCCAGCAGCACCTCATCGGGCGGGGAGCTGTTTTTT; CDR3 protein: CASSTSSGGELFF
V gene: TRBV7-3; J gene: TRBJ1-2; clone size: NA; D gene: NA; CDR3 DNA: TGTGCCAGCAGCTTAAGTCCTTCGAGGGCACAAGGCTACACCTTC; CDR3 protein: CASSLSPSRAQGYTF
V gene: TRBV10-3; J gene: TRBJ2-1; clone size: once; D gene: TRBD2; CDR3 DNA: TGTGCCATCAGTGGGGTAGCGGGATTTGGAGAGCAGTTCTTC; CDR3 protein: CAISGVAGFGEQFF
V gene: TRBV6-6; J gene: TRBJ2-6; clone size: NA; D gene: NA; CDR3 DNA: TGTGCCAGCGATCCGAACGTAGCTGGGGCCAACGTCCTGACTTTC; CDR3 protein: CASDPNVAGANVLTF
V gene: TRBV7-6; J gene: TRBJ2-1; clone size: NA; D gene: NA; CDR3 DNA: TGTGCCAGCAGCTTAGTAGGAGCGGCCGATTACAATGAGCAGTTCTTC; CDR3 protein: CASSLVGAADYNEQFF
V gene: TRBV6-6; J gene: TRBJ1-5; clone size: NA; D gene: TRBD1; CDR3 DNA: TGTGCCAGCAGTTCGGACAGGGGAATGAATCAGCCCCAGCATTTT; CDR3 protein: CASSSDRGMNQPQHF
V gene: TRBV5-1; J gene: TRBJ1-1; clone size: NA; D gene: NA; CDR3 DNA: TGCGCCAGCAGCTTGGGGGCGGGCACTGAAGCTTTCTTT; CDR3 protein: CASSLGAGTEAFF
V gene: TRBV7-2; J gene: TRBJ1-1; clone size: few; D gene: NA; CDR3 DNA: TGTGCCAGCAGCTTAGTACAGGTCTCTGAAGCTTTCTTT; CDR3 protein: CASSLVQVSEAFF
V gene: TRBV19; J gene: TRBJ2-1; clone size: NA; D gene: NA; CDR3 DNA: TGTGCCAGTAGTATAGAGAGGACATCGTACAATGAGCAGTTCTTC; CDR3 protein: CASSIERTSYNEQFF
V gene: TRBV23-1; J gene: TRBJ2-7; clone size: NA; D gene: NA; CDR3 DNA: TGCGCCAGCAGTCAAACAACAGGCTACGAGCAGTACTTC; CDR3 protein: CASSQTTGYEQYF
V gene: TRBV19; J gene: TRBJ1-1; clone size: NA; D gene: NA; CDR3 DNA: TGTGCCAGTACGTCCCCAGGGGATATGAACACTGAAGCTTTCTTT; CDR3 protein: CASTSPGDMNTEAFF
V gene: TRBV6-5; J gene: TRBJ1-1; clone size: few; D gene: NA; CDR3 DNA: TGTGCCACTACGGGGGTCGGTCGGACTGAAGCTTTCTTT; CDR3 protein: CATTGVGRTEAFF
V gene: TRBV6-5; J gene: TRBJ1-3; clone size: few; D gene: NA; CDR3 DNA: TGTGCCAGCAGTTACGAGGGAGCTGGAAACACCATATATTTT; CDR3 protein: CASSYEGAGNTIYF
V gene: TRBV15; J gene: TRBJ1-1; clone size: NA; D gene: NA; CDR3 DNA: TGTGCCACCAGCAGGAAAGCCCCGGGGACTGAAGCTTTCTTT; CDR3 protein: CATSRKAPGTEAFF
V gene: TRBV9; J gene: TRBJ1-6; clone size: NA; D gene: TRBD1; CDR3 DNA: TGTGCCAGCAGCGTAGTGGCCGGGACAGGGGTTTCACCCCTCCACTTT; CDR3 protein: CASSVVAGTGVSPLHF
V gene: TRBV28; J gene: TRBJ2-7; clone size: NA; D gene: NA; CDR3 DNA: TGTGCCAGCAGTTTGGGAGCCCACTCCTACGAGCAGTACTTC; CDR3 protein: CASSLGAHSYEQYF
V gene: TRBV7-9; J gene: TRBJ2-7; clone size: NA; D gene: TRBD1; CDR3 DNA: TGTGCCAGCAGCCTTGGACAGGGGAGTGACGAGCAGTACTTC; CDR3 protein: CASSLGQGSDEQYF
V gene: TRBV5-4; J gene: TRBJ2-1; clone size: few; D gene: TRBD1; CDR3 DNA: TGTGCCAGCAGCCCGGGGACAGGGGGCACCTACAATGAGCAGTTCTTC; CDR3 protein: CASSPGTGGTYNEQFF
V gene: TRBV11-2; J gene: TRBJ1-1; clone size: NA; D gene: TRBD1; CDR3 DNA: TGTGCCAGCAGCTTGGGACAGGGGGCGCAAATGTGGGAAGCTTTCTTT; CDR3 protein: CASSLGQGAQMWEAFF
V gene: TRBV28; J gene: TRBJ2-2; clone size: NA; D gene: NA; CDR3 DNA: TGTGCCAGCAAAACGACAGAATACACCGGGGAGCTGTTTTTT; CDR3 protein: CASKTTEYTGELFF
V gene: TRBV18; J gene: TRBJ2-7; clone size: once; D gene: TRBD1; CDR3 DNA: TGTGCCAGCTCATATCGACAGGGTGAAGAAGAGCAGTACTTC; CDR3 protein: CASSYRQGEEEQYF
V gene: TRBV2; J gene: TRBJ1-2; clone size: once; D gene: NA; CDR3 DNA: TGTGCCAGCAGTGACGCGGGGGGACTGGGCTACACCTTC; CDR3 protein: CASSDAGGLGYTF